This T cell receptor (beta chain) was obtained from a study of T cell responses to AZD1222 COVID-19 vaccine. CDR1 SGHRS and CDR2 YFSETQ come from the germline V gene. V lost 0 bases and J lost 9, with 13 bases in between. CDR3 length: 14 amino acids. Libraries were prepared by immunoSEQ multiplex PCR; TCRdb keeps only in-frame clonotypes and omits some of them. The top ten hold around 0.99% of the sample, which has over 100,000 clones, approximately 90% seen once. Notes on this clone: Antigen: not known.

Study results and limitations: Only after the peak T cell response were repertoires sampled. Nearly half of unique spike-specific TCRs reportedly avoided B.1.351 and B.1.1.7 mutated regions.

Pooled in the analysis were second doses at about 4 or about 12 weeks. This clonotype was sampled from an adult who received the AZD1222 COVID-19 vaccine. The starting material was peripheral blood, obtained 28 days after the second AZD1222 dose. The rearrangement links TRBV5-1 to TRBJ1-5; tentatively, D is TRBD1 (5 bases). CDR3 in DNA: TGCGCCAGCAGCTTGGGGGACCCAGGTCGGCCCCAGCATTTT. It codes for CASSLGDPGRPQHF. Looking up the rest from reference TRBV5-1 and TRBJ1-5 gives the full variable domain: KAGVTQTPRYLIKTRGQQVTLSCSPISGHRSVSWYQQTPGQGLQFLFEYFSETQRNKGNFPGRFSGRQFSNSRSEMNVSTLELGDSALYLCASSLGDPGRPQHFGDGTRLSIL.